This T cell receptor (beta chain) derives from a study of blood T cells in healthy people across ages (dated by TCRdb to 2013 to 2016). In the study overall: In model experiments, roughly one uniquely barcoded TCR beta cDNA molecule per two T cells was captured by template switching. Age-related changes in TCR beta repertoire diversity were measured in the study by deep sequencing normalized with unique cDNA molecular identifiers. The donors were split into four age groups: young (average 16 years), middle-aged (roughly 39), aged (more than 60) and long-lived (under 85). To avoid experimental bias, donors of different ages were spread randomly across the sequencing lanes. Using the same blood draw, the study looked at two additional independent replicas of 1 million unique cDNA reads for two donors, one aged 18 to 30 and the other aged 80 or older. Results the study describes overall, beyond this receptor: Bulk unsorted PBMC profiling prevented conclusive comparison of naive and antigen-experienced compartments. Observed TCR beta diversity per million T cells fell roughly linearly with age, and a significant reduction was already apparent by age around 44. Estimates of total diversity based on one million sequenced T cells were considered lower bounds and underestimates. Because donor CMV infection status was unknown, age-related changes in expanded clonotypes were potentially confounded. Observed TCR beta diversity correlated strongly with the percentage of naive T cells measured by flow cytometry. Compared with the aged group, the long-lived group had more naive CD4+ T cells, fewer expanded clones and increased TCR diversity, suggesting age selection.

This clonotype was detected only a few times. Its specific antigen is unknown. The input lacks base qualities; no much larger clone sits a single base away. Receptor libraries were prepared by 5' RACE. The data were produced on an Illumina HiSeq 2500. A second PCR of 7 to 11 cycles was performed with a sample-barcoded 5' primer and a J-beta primer mix. A unique molecular identifier was introduced onto each TCR beta cDNA molecule by a template-switch 5' adaptor carrying 12 random nucleotides. Each sample yielded at least 2.5 million CDR3-containing paired-end reads. All of the RNA was converted into first-strand cDNA using the Mint cDNA synthesis kit, with a TRBC-specific oligonucleotide serving as the primer. All cDNA was treated with uracil-DNA glycosylase and then went through a first 18-cycle PCR with the universal primers M1SS and BC2_uni_R. On the authors' methods: Each sample was normalized by randomly selecting 1 million high-quality reads, each carrying a distinct molecular identifier. Instead of being binned into consensus sequences, reads with shared molecular identifiers were discarded. MiTCR, set to a Q25 quality threshold and the strictest error-elimination algorithm, was used for CDR3 identification, clonotype clustering and error correction. Lower-bound total TCR beta diversity was estimated with a nonparametric unseen species model using Euler transformation. Using fastp at Q25 and MiXCR, TCRdb reprocessed the public reads and kept productive beta chains. Records with the same CDR3 protein are collapsed into one entry carrying the most frequent genes and DNA. The V and J calls were not made by the authors but by TCRdb's processing. For this sample there are about 1.8 million distinct CDR3 sequences; roughly 52% appear just once. The ten largest clones capture over 2% of the sample.

CDR3 length: 21 amino acids, cysteine to phenylalanine. The DNA shown is the 63-base CDR3, in frame from base 1. CDR1 and CDR2 (MNHNS, SASEGT) derive from the germline V gene. The V end gives up 6 bases and the J end 0 bases, leaving 22 bases in the junction not matched to a gene. Systemically healthy Caucasian individuals from Russia, 35 to 40 in total and aged about 6 to 100 years, were included as donors. Each donor gave 8 to 10 milliliters of peripheral blood, drawn into EDTA-treated Vacutainer tubes. Ficoll-Paque density-gradient centrifugation was used to isolate PBMCs, with at least 6.5 million per sample. Total RNA, at least 5.5 micrograms per sample, was extracted from PBMCs with Trizol reagent. The percentages of naive CD45RAhigh/CD27high T cells were determined by flow cytometry on a PBMC aliquot from every donor.

The rearrangement joined TRBV6-1 to TRBJ2-5; 10 bases in the junction line up with TRBD2. This clonotype originated in a woman in her thirties or forties in good health. The sequencing input was blood. The DNA is TGTGCCAGCAGGCCAGCACCGGGGAATAGCGGGGGGCTTCCGTACCAAGAGACCCAGTACTTC. It is translated as CASRPAPGNSGGLPYQETQYF.